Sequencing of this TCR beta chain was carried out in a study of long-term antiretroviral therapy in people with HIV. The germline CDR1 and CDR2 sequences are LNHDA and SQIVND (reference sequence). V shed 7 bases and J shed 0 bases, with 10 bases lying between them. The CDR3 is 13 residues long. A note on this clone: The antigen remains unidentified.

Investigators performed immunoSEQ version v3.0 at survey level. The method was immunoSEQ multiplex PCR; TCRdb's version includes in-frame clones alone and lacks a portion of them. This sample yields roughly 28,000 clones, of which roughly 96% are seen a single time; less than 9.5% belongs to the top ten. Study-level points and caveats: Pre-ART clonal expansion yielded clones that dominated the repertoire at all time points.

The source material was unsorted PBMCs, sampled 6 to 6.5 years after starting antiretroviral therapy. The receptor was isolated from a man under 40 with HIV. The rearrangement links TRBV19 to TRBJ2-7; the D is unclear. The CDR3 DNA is TGTGCCAGTACCAGAAAGGACTCCTACGAGCAGTACTTC. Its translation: CASTRKDSYEQYF.